These 10 T cell receptor beta chains were all obtained from the same sample, sequenced in a study of early T cells in non-severe SARS-CoV-2 infection. TCRdb used MiXCR to reprocess the 5' RACE reads, holding one entry per CDR3 protein. The sample holds 85,000 to 120,000 distinct CDR3 sequences, under 15% seen once. Sequencing used whole blood. These receptors were obtained from an adult who was a healthcare worker with PCR-confirmed SARS-CoV-2 infection or an uninfected control (not recorded which).

The CDR3 sequence is CASSPKDGLAGAVEQFF. The CDR3 DNA follows: TGTGCCAGCAGCCCAAAGGACGGACTAGCGGGAGCGGTTGAGCAGTTCTTC. The chain combines TRBV7-9 with TRBJ2-1, with 13 bases fitting TRBD2. The CDR3 sequence is 17 residues long. The V gene's germline CDR1 is SEHNR and CDR2 FQNEAQ (reference sequence). The trim removed 5 bases at V and 9 bases at J, leaving 13 bases unmatched.

This clonotype has more than one count but fewer than ten. The chain joins TRBV4-1 to TRBJ2-5; D might be TRBD2 (5 bases). Trimming removed 3 bases from V and 5 bases from J, with 10 bases in between. In germline, CDR1 is MGHRA, CDR2 YSYEKL. The CDR3 loop spans 13 amino acids. The CDR3 bases are TGCGCCAGCAGCCAGGACTGGAGGGAGACCCAGTACTTC. Translated: CASSQDWRETQYF.

This clonotype was observed a handful of times. The J gene is TRBJ2-2, the V gene TRBV6-5, with D perhaps TRBD1 or TRBD2 (5 bases each). With 5 bases removed from V and 9 bases from J, the gap between germline ends came to 13 bases. The germline gives CDR1 MNHEY, CDR2 SVGAGI. CDR3 size: 13 residues. CDR3 region: CASSRDAAWELFF. CDR3 DNA sequence: TGTGCCAGCAGTAGGGACGCAGCGTGGGAGCTGTTTTTT.

The V call is TRBV6-1, the J call TRBJ2-7; 7 nucleotides agree with TRBD1. The CDR3 has 13 residues. J gave up 6 bases and V 7 bases, and 9 bases lay outside the gene matches. Germline CDR1 MNHNS, CDR2 SASEGT. CDR3 loop: CASTVQGDGEQYF. The CDR3 DNA follows: TGTGCCAGCACCGTCCAGGGGGATGGCGAGCAGTACTTC.

J is TRBJ2-5 and V is TRBV7-9, with 13 bases aligning to TRBD2. With V trimmed by 5 bases and J by 0 bases, 9 bases remained unmatched. Germline V CDR1 and CDR2: SEHNR, FQNEAQ (reference sequence). The length of the CDR3 is 18 residues. CDR3 coding DNA: TGTGCCAGCAGCCCCGTTTGGGGACTAGCGGGGCACCAAGAGACCCAGTACTTC. It codes for CASSPVWGLAGHQETQYF.

In this sample, this clonotype turned up many times. The chain joins TRBV20-1 to TRBJ1-5; tentatively, D is TRBD1 (5 bases). The germline V and J ends were trimmed by 6 bases and 6 bases, with 15 bases remaining between them. Germline-derived CDR1 and CDR2 are DFQATT and SNEGSKA (reference sequence). The CDR3 sequence is 13 residues long. The CDR3 reads CSATRQSVQPQHF. In DNA form, the CDR3 reads TGCAGTGCCACACGACAGTCGGTTCAGCCCCAGCATTTT.

The rearrangement links TRBV11-2 to TRBJ2-4; 10 nucleotides line up with TRBD2. Trimming removed 4 bases from V and 8 bases from J; junction bases left unmatched: 2. CDR1 is SGHAT, CDR2 FQNNGV, per germline. CDR3 length: 13 residues. DNA of the CDR3: TGTGCCAGCAGCTCAGGACTAGCGGACATTCAGTACTTC. Translated, it gives CASSSGLADIQYF.

The genes are TRBV5-6 and TRBJ1-2, with D unclear. The CDR3 runs 14 residues. V dropped 1 base and J dropped 2 bases, with 9 bases sitting between them. Germline-derived CDR1 and CDR2 are SGHDT and YYEEEE. The CDR3 DNA reads as TGTGCCAGCAGCTTGCTTCCGACCAACTATGGCTACACCTTC. Its protein product is CASSLLPTNYGYTF. The full variable domain, its missing parts supplied by reference TRBV5-6 and TRBJ1-2, is DAGVTQSPTHLIKTRGQQVTLRCSPKSGHDTVSWYQQALGQGPQFIFQYYEEEERQRGNFPDRFSGHQFPNYSSELNVNALLLGDSALYLCASSLLPTNYGYTFGSGTRLTVV.

This clonotype was counted many times. The chain combines TRBV20-1 with TRBJ1-4; D might be TRBD1 (5 bases). The CDR3 totals 14 residues. Germline CDR1 DFQATT, CDR2 SNEGSKA (reference sequence). Between the trimmed V and J ends, which lost 1 base and 7 bases, there was a span of 13 bases. The CDR3 loop is CSARGGQESEKLFF. The DNA of the CDR3 is TGCAGTGCTAGAGGGGGCCAGGAGAGTGAAAAACTGTTTTTT.

This chain connects TRBV3-1 to TRBJ2-7; 7 bases are a match to TRBD2. CDR1 LGHDT and CDR2 YNNKEL come from the germline V gene (reference sequence). CDR3 length: 15 residues. The ends lost 5 bases at V and 4 bases at J; junction bases unmatched: 11. The CDR3 is CASSSSGSEFYEQYF. In nucleotides, the CDR3 is TGTGCCAGCAGCTCTAGCGGTTCGGAGTTTTACGAGCAGTACTTC.